A selection of T cell receptor beta chains follows, all from one sample in a study of tumor-infiltrating lymphocytes in localized non-small cell lung cancer. The data were produced by immunoSEQ multiplex PCR, yet TCRdb's version contains in-frame clones alone and is incomplete. This table has about 13,000 clones, about four fifths appearing once. Sequencing was carried out using lung tumor tissue. The receptors stem from a human donor with non-small cell lung cancer. CDR3s include the opening cysteine and the closing phenylalanine or tryptophan. The D gene is left open where the match is weak. Clone size is shown for a subset of rows, as once, few, many or a class of expanded clone.

d_call	clone_size	v_call	j_call	cdr3_aa	cdr3_nt
NA	NA	TRBV6-6	TRBJ1-1	CASKQGGAFF	TGTGCCAGCAAACAGGGTGGGGCTTTCTTT
TRBD2	NA	TRBV11-2	TRBJ2-7	CASSAPGAGGGYEQYF	TGTGCCAGCAGCGCACCCGGAGCGGGAGGGGGGTACGAGCAGTACTTC
TRBD2	NA	TRBV27	TRBJ2-5	CASSRTSGRARKTQYF	TGTGCCAGCAGCCGGACTAGCGGGAGGGCCCGGAAGACCCAGTACTTC
TRBD2	NA	TRBV7-2	TRBJ2-1	CASTGGGLGRNEQFF	TGTGCCAGCACCGGGGGGGGACTTGGCCGGAATGAGCAGTTCTTC
TRBD2	NA	TRBV2	TRBJ2-3	CASSQTSGGRGTQYF	TGTGCCAGCAGTCAGACTAGCGGGGGGCGGGGTACGCAGTATTTT
NA	NA	TRBV18	TRBJ2-3	CASSRTGSGTQYF	TGTGCCAGCTCACGAACAGGGTCAGGTACGCAGTATTTT
NA	NA	TRBV19	TRBJ1-5	CASSTPVGGLPQHF	TGTGCCAGTAGTACCCCGGTCGGGGGTCTGCCCCAGCATTTT
TRBD2	NA	TRBV4-2	TRBJ2-3	CASSQASGESDTQYF	TGTGCCAGCAGCCAGGCTAGCGGGGAATCAGATACGCAGTATTTT
NA	NA	TRBV5-1	TRBJ1-4	CASSSGTSNEKLFF	TGCGCCAGCAGTTCCGGGACAAGTAATGAAAAACTGTTTTTT
TRBD1	NA	TRBV2	TRBJ2-2	CASSDRGRGANTGELFF	TGTGCCAGCTCGGACAGGGGGCGCGGTGCGAACACCGGGGAGCTGTTTTTT
TRBD2	NA	TRBV6-6	TRBJ2-7	CASSPPQLAVSYEQYF	TGTGCCAGCAGCCCCCCCCAACTAGCGGTTTCCTACGAGCAGTACTTC
TRBD1	NA	TRBV7-6	TRBJ2-5	CASSPTLDRGRETQYF	TGTGCCAGCAGCCCTACTCTTGACAGGGGGCGAGAGACCCAGTACTTC
NA	few	TRBV5-6	TRBJ1-1	CASSLLDRMNTEAFF	TGTGCCAGCAGCCTTCTCGACAGAATGAACACTGAAGCTTTCTTT
TRBD2	NA	TRBV4-3	TRBJ2-1	CASSLSPATSAPKFF	TGCGCCAGCAGCCTGTCCCCCGCGACTAGCGCCCCGAAGTTCTTC
TRBD2	few	TRBV7-6	TRBJ2-1	CASSLVSGRYNEQFF	TGTGCCAGCAGCTTAGTTAGCGGGAGATACAATGAGCAGTTCTTC
NA	NA	TRBV6-4	TRBJ2-3	CASSEGSGGTDTQYF	TGTGCCAGCAGTGAGGGTAGCGGAGGCACAGATACGCAGTATTTT
NA	NA	TRBV10-2	TRBJ1-1	CASSRVDTEAFF	TGCGCCAGCAGTAGGGTGGACACTGAAGCTTTCTTT
TRBD1	NA	TRBV19	TRBJ2-3	CASRTGGWDTQYF	TGTGCCAGTAGGACAGGGGGATGGGATACGCAGTATTTT
NA	NA	TRBV11-2	TRBJ1-2	CASSRGSFYGYTF	TGTGCCAGCAGCCGGGGCTCCTTCTATGGCTACACCTTC
TRBD1	NA	TRBV5-7	TRBJ1-4	CASRYPNRGRRANEKLFF	TGTGCCAGCAGATACCCGAACAGGGGGCGACGAGCAAATGAAAAACTGTTTTTT
NA	NA	TRBV7-9	TRBJ1-1	CASSLRLGTYTEAFF	TGTGCCAGCAGCTTACGGTTGGGGACGTACACTGAAGCTTTCTTT
TRBD1	NA	TRBV7-9	TRBJ1-1	CASSTRDRGQAFF	TGTGCCAGCAGCACCCGGGACAGGGGGCAGGCTTTCTTT
NA	NA	TRBV11-2	TRBJ2-1	CASSRGPDRVYNEQFF	TGTGCCAGCAGCCGAGGTCCGGACAGAGTCTACAATGAGCAGTTCTTC
NA	NA	TRBV29-1	TRBJ2-1	CSARDGYNEQFF	TGCAGCGCTAGGGACGGATACAATGAGCAGTTCTTC
NA	NA	TRBV6-1	TRBJ1-2	CASSPHRANGYTF	TGTGCCAGCAGTCCGCATCGTGCGAATGGCTACACCTTC
TRBD1	NA	TRBV5-1	TRBJ2-5	CASSYSRQGQETQYF	TGCGCCAGCAGTTATTCCCGACAGGGACAAGAGACCCAGTACTTC
NA	once	TRBV9	TRBJ2-2	CASSEGQGTGELFF	TGTGCCAGCAGCGAGGGCCAGGGGACCGGGGAGCTGTTTTTT
NA	NA	TRBV29-1	TRBJ1-4	CSVLWGRGEKLFF	TGCAGCGTCCTCTGGGGACGGGGTGAAAAACTGTTTTTT
NA	NA	TRBV10-2	TRBJ2-1	CASSETLEQFF	TGCGCCAGCAGTGAAACTCTTGAGCAGTTCTTC
NA	NA	TRBV30	TRBJ1-6	CAWLTEDNSPLHF	TGTGCCTGGCTAACCGAGGATAATTCACCCCTCCACTTT
TRBD2	once	TRBV19	TRBJ2-3	CATASPTSGSRNTQYF	TGTGCCACCGCCAGTCCGACTAGCGGGAGTAGAAATACGCAGTATTTT
NA	NA	TRBV18	TRBJ2-3	CASSRRRDTDTQYF	TGTGCCAGCTCACGTCGGCGGGACACAGATACGCAGTATTTT
TRBD2	NA	TRBV7-9	TRBJ2-1	CASSFPGLAGSPHEQFF	TGTGCCAGCAGCTTCCCCGGACTAGCGGGATCCCCCCATGAGCAGTTCTTC
NA	NA	TRBV27	TRBJ1-1	CASSPRTGAAFF	TGTGCCAGCAGTCCCAGAACAGGAGCGGCTTTCTTT
NA	once	TRBV5-6	TRBJ1-4	CASSLRGEDEKLFF	TGTGCCAGCAGCTTGAGAGGGGAGGATGAAAAACTGTTTTTT
NA	NA	TRBV7-8	TRBJ1-5	CASSSDSYNQPQHF	TGTGCCAGCAGCAGCGACAGTTATAATCAGCCCCAGCATTTT
TRBD2	NA	TRBV29-1	TRBJ2-3	CSVEDRTSGTDTQYF	TGCAGCGTTGAAGATCGGACTAGCGGCACAGATACGCAGTATTTT
NA	once	TRBV6-1	TRBJ2-5	CASSEARSGRQYF	TGTGCCAGCAGTGAAGCGAGGTCAGGGCGGCAGTACTTC
NA	NA	TRBV10-3	TRBJ1-4	CAISGDGGAEKLFF	TGTGCCATCAGTGGAGATGGGGGGGCGGAAAAACTGTTTTTT
NA	once	TRBV7-2	TRBJ1-5	CASSLWGNQPQHF	TGTGCCAGCAGCTTATGGGGAAATCAGCCCCAGCATTTT
NA	once	TRBV6-5	TRBJ2-7	CASSRGSYYEQYF	TGTGCCAGCAGCCGGGGGTCCTATTACGAGCAGTACTTC
TRBD1	NA	TRBV29-1	TRBJ1-1	CSVLRDRDRAGTEAFF	TGCAGCGTTCTCCGGGACAGGGATCGGGCAGGCACTGAAGCTTTCTTT
TRBD2	NA	TRBV19	TRBJ2-7	CASSRFVGGTYEQYF	TGTGCCAGTAGTAGGTTTGTCGGGGGGACCTACGAGCAGTACTTC
NA	NA	TRBV14	TRBJ1-4	CASSQDRPHVSAEKLFF	TGTGCCAGCAGCCAAGATCGGCCCCACGTATCCGCTGAAAAACTGTTTTTT
NA	NA	TRBV4-1	TRBJ1-1	CASSQWTALNTEAFF	TGCGCCAGCAGCCAGTGGACAGCGCTGAACACTGAAGCTTTCTTT
NA	few	TRBV18	TRBJ1-2	CASSPGPIRSYGYTF	TGTGCCAGCTCACCAGGACCGATTAGGTCCTATGGCTACACCTTC
TRBD1	NA	TRBV19	TRBJ1-5	CASSRQGTLGNQPQHF	TGTGCCAGTAGTAGACAGGGGACCCTTGGCAATCAGCCCCAGCATTTT